This passage covers 32 T cell receptor beta chains from one sample sequenced in a study of control samples from healthy donors and cancer patients. The data were produced by immunoSEQ multiplex PCR, yet TCRdb's version contains in-frame clones alone and is incomplete. Found here are about 110,000 clones, about 80% of them singletons; the top ten hold around 6.6%. Sample: blood. The receptors come from a young man in good health.

This clone was seen only a few times. The V and J genes are TRBV10-3 and TRBJ1-3, with D maybe TRBD1 (6 bases). This CDR3 contains 15 residues. Germline V gene data show CDR1 as ENHRY and CDR2 as SYGVKD. Trimming shortened V by 4 bases and J by 0 bases, and 10 bases separated the two germline ends. CDR3 DNA: TGTGCCATCAGTGTACAGGGCCCCTCTGGAAACACCATATATTTT. Amino acid sequence: CAISVQGPSGNTIYF.

The V call is TRBV6-5, the J call TRBJ2-7, with 8 bases fitting TRBD1. This CDR3 has 12 amino acids. Trimming at V came to 10 bases and at J to 2 bases, leaving 4 bases not matched to a gene. CDR1 is MNHEY, CDR2 SVGAGI, per germline. DNA of the CDR3: TGTGCCACCCGGACAGGGCCCTACGAGCAGTACTTC. This gives the protein CATRTGPYEQYF.

This clone was seen more than once but under ten times. The chain has TRBV18 and TRBJ2-7, with D unclear. This CDR3 has 15 amino acids. Germline V lookup: CDR1 KGHSH, CDR2 LQKENI. The V end lost 2 bases, the J end lost 0 bases, and 11 bases lay between the germline ends. CDR3 sequence (DNA): TGTGCCAGCTCACCAGATCAGACCAGCTCCTACGAGCAGTACGTC. It specifies CASSPDQTSSYEQYV.

The chain uses TRBV28 and TRBJ2-7; TRBD1 agrees at 9 bases. The CDR3 has 15 residues. V dropped 5 bases and J dropped 2; count of bases not matched to a gene: 7. Germline-derived CDR1 and CDR2 are MDHEN and SYDVKM. The CDR3 DNA reads as TGTGCCAGCAGTGCATCCGGGACAGGGACCTACGAGCAGTACTTC. Its translation: CASSASGTGTYEQYF. Full variable domain (outside the CDR3, taken from reference TRBV28 and TRBJ2-7): DVKVTQSSRYLVKRTGEKVFLECVQDMDHENMFWYRQDPGLGLRLIYFSYDVKMKEKGDIPEGYSVSREKKERFSLILESASTNQTSMYLCASSASGTGTYEQYFGPGTRLTVT.

This sequence joins TRBV4-1 and TRBJ1-2; tentative D call: TRBD1 (6 bases). This CDR3 has 15 residues. Trimming took off 2 bases at V and 8 bases at J, with 18 bases between the two ends. From germline, CDR1 is MGHRA and CDR2 YSYEKL. CDR3 coding DNA: TGCGCCAGCAGCCAAACGACAGGTGCCCTATTCGGCTACACCTTC. It yields the protein CASSQTTGALFGYTF.

The genes are TRBV27 and TRBJ1-2; D may be TRBD1 (6 bases). This CDR3 is 15 amino acids long. CDR1 MNHEY and CDR2 SMNVEV come from the germline V gene (reference sequence). V lost 2 bases and J lost 3, with 13 bases in between. CDR3 sequence reads: CASSLKGGGDYGYTF. In DNA form, the CDR3 reads TGTGCCAGCAGTTTAAAGGGGGGCGGGGACTATGGCTACACCTTC.

This clone came up a few times. The chain combines TRBV5-8 with TRBJ2-7, with D possibly TRBD1 on 5 matching bases. The CDR3 spans 16 residues. Germline V gene data show CDR1 as SGHTS and CDR2 as YDEGEE. Trimming left V 0 bases short and J 2 bases short, with 15 bases between. The chain's CDR3 is CASSLVGGRVTYEQYV. In DNA, the CDR3 is TGTGCCAGCAGCTTGGTAGGCGGCAGGGTAACCTACGAGCAGTACGTC.

The rearrangement uses TRBV4-3 and TRBJ1-2; D is undetermined. Germline loops: CDR1 LGHNA, CDR2 YSLEER. The CDR3 spans 13 residues. V was shortened by 0 bases and J by 5 bases, with 7 bases between the two germline ends. The CDR3 coding sequence is TGCGCCAGCAGCCAAGAAGTCGGGTATGGCTACACCTTC. Translation gives CASSQEVGYGYTF.

CDR3 residues: CASSNLGGQETQYF. The CDR3 DNA follows: TGCGCCAGCAGCAACCTCGGGGGACAAGAGACCCAGTACTTC. V gene TRBV5-1 combines with J gene TRBJ2-5; TRBD2 might be the D (6 bases). This CDR3 is built from 14 residues. Trimming stripped 4 bases from V and 2 bases from J, with 12 bases between. Germline V gene sequence: CDR1 SGHRS, CDR2 YFSETQ. The complete variable domain, with remaining parts taken from reference TRBV5-1 and TRBJ2-5, reads KAGVTQTPRYLIKTRGQQVTLSCSPISGHRSVSWYQQTPGQGLQFLFEYFSETQRNKGNFPGRFSGRQFSNSRSEMNVSTLELGDSALYLCASSNLGGQETQYFGPGTRLLVL.

The rearrangement links TRBV7-2 to TRBJ1-3; D not resolved. The V end was cut by 5 bases, the J end by 1 base, with 15 bases between. This CDR3 is 16 amino acids long. The germline V gene encodes CDR1 SGHTA and CDR2 FQGNSA. The CDR3 here is CASSAVNPGSGNTIYF. The CDR3 nucleotides read TGTGCCAGCAGCGCCGTAAACCCGGGATCTGGAAACACCATATATTTT.

This rearrangement joins TRBV19 to TRBJ2-5; 13 bases align to TRBD2. The junction had 6 bases not matched to a gene; V was cut back by 7 bases and J by 1 base. Germline loops: CDR1 LNHDA, CDR2 SQIVND (reference sequence). The CDR3 loop spans 16 amino acids. The CDR3 is CASTPGLAGAQETQYF. CDR3 nucleotide sequence: TGTGCCAGTACCCCTGGACTAGCGGGGGCCCAAGAGACCCAGTACTTC.

The chain combines TRBV18 with TRBJ2-3; 9 nucleotides align to TRBD1. The CDR3 totals 14 residues. The V gene's germline CDR1 is KGHSH and CDR2 LQKENI. V trimming: 3 bases; J trimming: 3 bases; junction bases outside the gene matches: 1. CDR3 nucleotides: TGTGCCAGCTCACCGGGACAGGGAACAGATACGCAGTATTTT. Protein product: CASSPGQGTDTQYF.

This chain connects TRBV28 to TRBJ1-1; D gene unclear. V lost 5 bases and J lost 1, with 5 bases in between. The CDR3 is made up of 12 amino acids. In germline, CDR1 is MDHEN, CDR2 SYDVKM. This chain's CDR3 is CASSEQNTEAFF. CDR3 nucleotides: TGTGCCAGCAGTGAACAGAACACTGAAGCTTTCTTT.

This sequence joins TRBV5-6 and TRBJ2-3; the D is unclear. Trimming cost V 5 bases and J 4 bases, with 5 bases left between them. Germline V lookup: CDR1 SGHDT, CDR2 YYEEEE. The CDR3 contains 11 residues. In DNA form, the CDR3 reads TGTGCCAGCAGTCGGGCAGATACGCAGTATTTT. It codes for CASSRADTQYF.

The chain has TRBV4-1 and TRBJ2-5; 7 bases are shared with TRBD2. This CDR3 spans 14 amino acids. Germline V gene sequence: CDR1 MGHRA, CDR2 YSYEKL. V trimming: 1 base; J trimming: 3 bases; junction bases outside the gene matches: 2. DNA of the CDR3: TGCGCCAGCAGCCAAGCCAGCGGGGAAGAGACCCAGTACTTC. Translating gives CASSQASGEETQYF.

The J gene is TRBJ1-5, the V gene TRBV6-6; unclear D gene. CDR3 length equals 15 residues. V lost 2 bases and J 3 bases, leaving 11 bases between the germline ends. Germline V CDR1 and CDR2: MNHNY, SVGAGI (reference sequence). The chain's CDR3 is CASSYNTDNNQPQHF. CDR3 nucleotides: TGTGCCAGCAGTTACAATACAGATAACAATCAGCCCCAGCATTTT.

This chain uses TRBV2 with TRBJ2-3; D is perhaps TRBD2 (7 bases). Germline CDR1 is SNHLY and CDR2 is FYNNEI. Trimming took 4 bases from V and 6 from J, leaving 14 bases between them. The CDR3 sequence is 14 residues long. The CDR3 region has the DNA TGTGCCAGCAGTGTTACGGGGGGCCGGGATACGCAGTATTTT. It yields the protein CASSVTGGRDTQYF.

The J gene is TRBJ1-6, the V gene TRBV5-1, with a possible D match to TRBD1 (6 bases). The V and J ends lost 3 bases and 0 bases respectively, with 16 bases between them. This CDR3 has 18 residues. Per germline, CDR1 SGHRS and CDR2 YFSETQ. The CDR3: CASSWNGQTSSYNSPLHF. Here the CDR3 DNA reads TGCGCCAGCAGCTGGAACGGACAGACGAGCTCCTATAATTCACCCCTCCACTTT.

V usage is TRBV4-1 and J usage is TRBJ1-2; the D is unclear. Trimming stripped 1 base from V and 6 bases from J, with 15 bases between. The germline V gene has CDR1 MGHRA and CDR2 YSYEKL. CDR3 length: 15 amino acids. Written as DNA, the CDR3 is TGCGCCAGCAGCCAAGTCGAGTCCTCCCCGGATGGCTACACCTTC. Translating gives CASSQVESSPDGYTF.

This clone was observed a handful of times. J is TRBJ1-6 and V is TRBV12-3 or TRBV12-4; D is ambiguous. Trimming shortened V by 1 base and J by 8 bases, and 3 bases separated the two germline ends. The CDR3 totals 12 residues. The CDR3 sequence is CASSLEDSPLHF. CDR3 nucleotides: TGTGCCAGCAGTTTAGAGGATTCACCCCTCCACTTT.

The chain couples TRBV11-2 to TRBJ2-2, with D unclear. Trimming pared 3 bases from V and 0 bases from J, leaving 11 bases between. The CDR3 sequence is 16 residues long. Germline loops: CDR1 SGHAT, CDR2 FQNNGV. The chain's CDR3 is CASSFSSAPNTGELFF. The CDR3 region has the DNA TGTGCCAGCAGCTTTTCGTCAGCTCCGAACACCGGGGAGCTGTTTTTT. The entire variable domain, with the rest obtained from reference TRBV11-2 and TRBJ2-2, is as follows: EAGVAQSPRYKIIEKRQSVAFWCNPISGHATLYWYQQILGQGPKLLIQFQNNGVVDDSQLPKDRFSAERLKGVDSTLKIQPAKLEDSAVYLCASSFSSAPNTGELFFGEGSRLTVL.

The J gene is TRBJ1-6, the V gene TRBV10-3; D is possibly TRBD1 (5 bases). The length of the CDR3 is 14 residues. Deletions cut 0 bases from V and 7 bases from J, with 7 bases between. Germline V gene lookup returns CDR1 ENHRY and CDR2 SYGVKD. CDR3 residues: CAISESQGNSPLHF. CDR3 sequence (DNA): TGTGCCATCAGTGAGTCTCAGGGCAATTCACCCCTCCACTTT.

The rearrangement joins TRBV7-8 to TRBJ2-3; D is possibly TRBD2 (6 bases). Germline V gene data show CDR1 as SGHVS and CDR2 as FQNEAQ. The germline V and J ends were trimmed by 2 bases and 1 base, with 7 bases remaining between them. The CDR3 runs to 14 residues. The CDR3 DNA follows: TGTGCCAGCAGCTTATCGGGAGGCACAGATACGCAGTATTTT. Its translation is CASSLSGGTDTQYF.

The CDR3 reads CASSLNGIRYEQYF. In DNA form, the CDR3 reads TGTGCCAGCAGTTTAAATGGGATTCGCTACGAGCAGTACTTC. The chain combines TRBV27 with TRBJ2-7, with D unclear. The germline V gene has CDR1 MNHEY and CDR2 SMNVEV (reference sequence). The CDR3 covers 14 residues. The ends were cut back, 2 bases at V and 3 bases at J, with 11 bases in the middle.

The chain recombines TRBV24-1 with TRBJ2-2; a weak D match, TRBD2 (5 bases). CDR3 size: 22 residues. Trimming left V 5 bases short and J 0 bases short, with 30 bases between. The germline V gene has CDR1 KGHDR and CDR2 SFDVKD. The CDR3 bases are TGTGCCACCAGTGCCCCTATCGGGGTCTTGAGTATTAATTCCTCGAACACCGGGGAGCTGTTTTTT. Encoded protein: CATSAPIGVLSINSSNTGELFF.

The gene calls are TRBV10-3 and TRBJ1-2, with unresolved D. Germline CDR1 and CDR2: ENHRY and SYGVKD. CDR3 length equals 13 residues. V was clipped by 2 bases and J by 7 bases, with 11 bases between them. DNA of the CDR3: TGTGCCATCAGTGAGAACAGTTTCTCTGGCTACACCTTC. As protein: CAISENSFSGYTF.

This clone was picked up one time. The chain joins TRBV5-6 to TRBJ1-1, with 9 bases identical to TRBD1. The CDR3 consists of 13 residues. Unmatched junction bases numbered 5, after V lost 0 bases and J lost 11 bases. Germline CDR1 reads SGHDT; CDR2 reads YYEEEE. CDR3 nucleotides: TGTGCCAGCAGCTTGGGGGACAGGGTATTGGCTTTCTTT. It specifies CASSLGDRVLAFF.

This clone has only a few counts. The gene calls are TRBV20-1 and TRBJ2-3; D unresolved. With 6 bases removed from V and 6 bases from J, the gap between germline ends came to 10 bases. Germline CDR1 and CDR2: DFQATT and SNEGSKA (reference sequence). The CDR3 loop spans 11 amino acids. The CDR3 spells CSAANWDTQYF. The CDR3 DNA reads TGCAGTGCCGCAAACTGGGATACGCAGTATTTT.

The gene calls are TRBV24-1 and TRBJ1-2, with D possibly TRBD1 on 6 matching bases. Trimming stripped 4 bases from V and 4 bases from J, with 12 bases between. The V gene's germline CDR1 is KGHDR and CDR2 SFDVKD. The CDR3 covers 14 residues. CDR3 coding DNA: TGTGCCACCAGTGAGTCCGGGACACTCTATGGCTACACCTTC. Translated, it gives CATSESGTLYGYTF.

The V call is TRBV19, the J call TRBJ1-4, with 7 bases identical to TRBD1. There are 15 residues in the CDR3. After removal of 4 bases from V and 5 bases from J, the junction contained 7 bases not matched to a gene. CDR1 and CDR2 (germline): LNHDA, SQIVND (reference sequence). The CDR3 is CASSTRDSQNEKLFF. CDR3 nucleotide sequence: TGTGCCAGTAGTACCCGGGACAGCCAGAATGAAAAACTGTTTTTT.

The J gene is TRBJ2-4, the V gene TRBV15, with 8 bases that match TRBD2. CDR3 length: 18 amino acids. V lost 5 bases to trimming and J lost 8 bases; unmatched junction nucleotides: 20. Germline V gene sequence: CDR1 LNHNV, CDR2 YYDKDF (reference sequence). The CDR3 reads CATSGGTSGRHWIDIQYF. Here the CDR3 DNA reads TGTGCCACCAGCGGAGGGACTAGTGGGCGGCATTGGATAGACATTCAGTACTTC.

The V gene is TRBV11-2, the J gene TRBJ1-6; 9 positions match TRBD1. The ends lost 2 bases at V and 5 bases at J; junction bases unmatched: 1. Germline V gene lookup returns CDR1 SGHAT and CDR2 FQNNGV. This CDR3 is built from 15 residues. The chain's CDR3 is CASSLRDRDNSPLHF. The CDR3 DNA reads TGTGCCAGCAGCTTAAGGGACAGGGATAATTCACCCCTCCACTTT.